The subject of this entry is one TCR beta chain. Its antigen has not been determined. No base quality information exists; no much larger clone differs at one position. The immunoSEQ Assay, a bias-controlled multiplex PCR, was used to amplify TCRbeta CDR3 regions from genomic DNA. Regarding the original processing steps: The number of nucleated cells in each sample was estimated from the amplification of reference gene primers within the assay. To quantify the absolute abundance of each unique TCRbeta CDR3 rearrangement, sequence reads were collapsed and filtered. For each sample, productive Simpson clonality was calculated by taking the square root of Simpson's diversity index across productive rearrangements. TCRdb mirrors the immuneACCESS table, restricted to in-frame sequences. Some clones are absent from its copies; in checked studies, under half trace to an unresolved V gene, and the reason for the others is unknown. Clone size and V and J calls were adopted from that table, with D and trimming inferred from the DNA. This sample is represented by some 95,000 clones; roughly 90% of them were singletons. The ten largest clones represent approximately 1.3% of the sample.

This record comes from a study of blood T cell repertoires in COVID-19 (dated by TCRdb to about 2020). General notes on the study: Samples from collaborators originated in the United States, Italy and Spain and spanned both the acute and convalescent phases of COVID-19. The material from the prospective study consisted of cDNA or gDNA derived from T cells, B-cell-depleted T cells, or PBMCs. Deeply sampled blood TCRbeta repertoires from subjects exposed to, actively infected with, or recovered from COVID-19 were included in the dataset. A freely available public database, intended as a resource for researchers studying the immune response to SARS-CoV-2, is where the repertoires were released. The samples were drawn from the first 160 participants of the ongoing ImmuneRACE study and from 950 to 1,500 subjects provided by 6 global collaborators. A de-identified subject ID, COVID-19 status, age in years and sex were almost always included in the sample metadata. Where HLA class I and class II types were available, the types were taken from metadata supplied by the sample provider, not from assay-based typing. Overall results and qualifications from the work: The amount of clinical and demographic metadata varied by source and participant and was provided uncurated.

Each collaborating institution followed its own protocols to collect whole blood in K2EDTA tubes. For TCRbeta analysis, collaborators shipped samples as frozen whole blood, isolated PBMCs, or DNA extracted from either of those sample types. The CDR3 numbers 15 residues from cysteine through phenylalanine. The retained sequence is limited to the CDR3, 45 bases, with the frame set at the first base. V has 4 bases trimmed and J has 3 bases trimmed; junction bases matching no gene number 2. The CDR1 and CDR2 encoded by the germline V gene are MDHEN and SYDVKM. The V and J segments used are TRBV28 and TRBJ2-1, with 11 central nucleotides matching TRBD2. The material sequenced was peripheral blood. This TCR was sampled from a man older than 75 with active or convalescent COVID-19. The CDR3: CASSSLAGDYNEQFF. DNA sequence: TGTGCCAGCAGTTCACTAGCGGGAGACTACAATGAGCAGTTCTTC. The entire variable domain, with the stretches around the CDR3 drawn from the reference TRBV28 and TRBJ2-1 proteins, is DVKVTQSSRYLVKRTGEKVFLECVQDMDHENMFWYRQDPGLGLRLIYFSYDVKMKEKGDIPEGYSVSREKKERFSLILESASTNQTSMYLCASSSLAGDYNEQFFGPGTRLTVL.